A single T cell receptor (beta chain) is shown here with its context. Its target is not known. This specimen comes from a study of beta chain features in type 1 diabetes. The germline gives CDR1 SGHTA, CDR2 FQGNSA. There are 16 residues in the CDR3. Trimming took 0 bases from V and 2 from J, leaving 11 bases between them. The sequenced template was cDNA made from the entire isolated RNA. The method was immunoSEQ multiplex PCR; TCRdb's version includes in-frame clones alone and lacks a portion of them. The sample shows around 19,000 clones, 40% to 60% of them seen only once. Study findings and constraints: Researchers report that Type 1 diabetes patients had moderately but significantly shorter TCRB CDR3s across all four CD4+ subsets.

The chain employs TRBV7-2 and TRBJ2-1, with TRBD2 as a possible D gene (6 bases). The TCR comes from a man younger than 35 in good health. The source material was stem cell memory CD4+ T cells from blood. The CDR3 sequence: CASSLAGTDTYNEQFF. CDR3 in DNA: TGTGCCAGCAGCTTAGCAGGGACTGATACCTACAATGAGCAGTTCTTC. Looking up the rest from reference TRBV7-2 and TRBJ2-1 gives the full variable domain: GAGVSQSPSNKVTEKGKDVELRCDPISGHTALYWYRQSLGQGLEFLIYFQGNSAPDKSGLPSDRFSAERTGGSVSTLTIQRTQQEDSAVYLCASSLAGTDTYNEQFFGPGTRLTVL.